This TCR beta chain was captured in a study of CD8+ T cells in alopecia areata. The overall study: Treated patients were dosed with oral tofacitinib, taking 5 to 10 mg twice daily. Scoring of severity for treated patients was based on percentage of affected scalp area. Notes on the study in general: Tofacitinib significantly brought down scalp clonality and expanded CD8+ clones among top 100.

Once RNA had been extracted, it was reverse transcribed into cDNA to act as the sequencing template. Clones were read by immunoSEQ multiplex PCR, and TCRdb kept only the in-frame ones, dropping some. The sample consists of 150,000 to 200,000 clones, roughly 60% of them appearing once. For this clone: Its specificity is not known.

Per germline, CDR1 MGHDK and CDR2 SYGVNS. This CDR3 spans 16 amino acids. The germline V and J ends were trimmed by 3 bases and 0 bases, with 13 bases remaining between them. The treatment is: oral pan-JAK inhibitor, 5-10 mg twice daily. Researchers gathered lesional scalp punch biopsies and peripheral blood from patients with alopecia areata. The clonotype comes from a human donor with alopecia areata. Sequenced here: CD4+ T cells sorted from blood, sampled between weeks 47 and 50, from a patient treated with tofacitinib. The V and J genes are TRBV25-1 and TRBJ2-3; D remains ambiguous. The CDR3 nucleotides are TGTGCCAGCAGTGATTTTGGCCTCACTAGCACAGATACGCAGTATTTT. This sequence encodes CASSDFGLTSTDTQYF.